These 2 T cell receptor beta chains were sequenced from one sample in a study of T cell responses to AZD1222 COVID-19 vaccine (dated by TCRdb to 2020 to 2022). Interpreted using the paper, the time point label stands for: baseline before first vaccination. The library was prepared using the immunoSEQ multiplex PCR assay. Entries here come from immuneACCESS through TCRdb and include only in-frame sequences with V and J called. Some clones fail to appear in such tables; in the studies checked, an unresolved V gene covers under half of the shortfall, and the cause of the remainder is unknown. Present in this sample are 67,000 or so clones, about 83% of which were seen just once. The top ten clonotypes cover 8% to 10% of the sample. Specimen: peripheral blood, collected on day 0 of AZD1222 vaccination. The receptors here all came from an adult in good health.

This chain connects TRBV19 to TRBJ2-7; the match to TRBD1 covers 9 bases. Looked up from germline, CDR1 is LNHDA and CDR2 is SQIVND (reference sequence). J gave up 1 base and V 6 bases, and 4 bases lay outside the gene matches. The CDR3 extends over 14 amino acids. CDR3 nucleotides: TGTGCCAGTAGGACGGGACAGGGTTCCTACGAGCAGTACTTC. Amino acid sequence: CASRTGQGSYEQYF.

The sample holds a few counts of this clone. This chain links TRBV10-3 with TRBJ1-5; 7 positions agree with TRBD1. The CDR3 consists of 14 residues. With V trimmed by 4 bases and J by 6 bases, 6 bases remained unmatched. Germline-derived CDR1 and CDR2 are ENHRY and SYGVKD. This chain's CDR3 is CAISVTGTAQPQHF. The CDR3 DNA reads TGTGCCATCAGTGTGACAGGGACCGCTCAGCCCCAGCATTTT.